These T cell receptor beta chains were read from a single sample in a study of T cell repertoires in cytomegalovirus infection. TCRdb re-called the reads with MiXCR, one entry per CDR3 protein. Here the sample spans about 340,000 distinct CDR3 sequences, about 29% being singletons. These TCRs are of unknown antigen specificity. The sample consisted of cultured PBMCs, taken from culture after CMV antigen stimulation. All receptors come from a human donor in good health (CMV status not recorded). Some clones in this sample may be carry-over from other donors' samples. Each CDR3 is given with its conserved first and last residue. The D gene is left open where the match is weak. Clone size is not always given. Where it is, it says once, few, many or a class for expanded clones.

J gene: TRBJ2-1
V gene: TRBV5-5
D gene: TRBD2
clone size: NA
CDR3 protein: CASSGGLAVSYNEQFF
CDR3 DNA: TGTGCCAGCAGCGGGGGACTAGCGGTATCCTACAATGAGCAGTTCTTC

J gene: TRBJ2-7
V gene: TRBV7-3
D gene: NA
clone size: NA
CDR3 protein: CASSPSAGPYEQYF
CDR3 DNA: TGTGCCAGCAGCCCTTCGGCAGGACCATACGAGCAGTACTTC

J gene: TRBJ1-4
V gene: TRBV2
D gene: NA
clone size: once
CDR3 protein: CASSEADHNEKLFF
CDR3 DNA: TGTGCCAGCAGTGAAGCGGACCATAATGAAAAACTGTTTTTT

J gene: TRBJ2-3
V gene: TRBV14
D gene: NA
clone size: few
CDR3 protein: CASSQAWGSTDTQYF
CDR3 DNA: TGTGCCAGCAGCCAAGCGTGGGGGAGTACAGATACGCAGTATTTT

J gene: TRBJ2-1
V gene: TRBV27
D gene: NA
clone size: NA
CDR3 protein: CASSLPGPKNEQFF
CDR3 DNA: TGTGCCAGCAGTTTACCGGGCCCAAAGAATGAGCAGTTCTTC

J gene: TRBJ2-4
V gene: TRBV11-2
D gene: NA
clone size: NA
CDR3 protein: CASSLAAPLAKNIQYF
CDR3 DNA: TGTGCCAGCAGCTTAGCGGCGCCACTAGCCAAAAACATTCAGTACTTC

J gene: TRBJ2-3
V gene: TRBV11-2
D gene: TRBD2
clone size: few
CDR3 protein: CASSFSGSARTDTQYF
CDR3 DNA: TGTGCCAGCAGCTTCAGCGGGAGTGCGCGCACAGATACGCAGTATTTT

J gene: TRBJ2-1
V gene: TRBV12-3/TRBV12-4
D gene: TRBD2
clone size: few
CDR3 protein: CASSDPGTSGYNEQFF
CDR3 DNA: TGTGCCAGCAGTGACCCCGGGACTAGCGGATACAATGAGCAGTTCTTC

J gene: TRBJ1-2
V gene: TRBV19
D gene: NA
clone size: NA
CDR3 protein: CASSITGAANYGYTF
CDR3 DNA: TGTGCCAGTAGTATTACAGGCGCAGCTAACTATGGCTACACCTTC

J gene: TRBJ2-1
V gene: TRBV7-8
D gene: NA
clone size: many
CDR3 protein: CASSLVLSDVINNEQFF
CDR3 DNA: TGTGCCAGCAGCTTAGTCCTGTCAGATGTAATCAACAATGAGCAGTTCTTC

J gene: TRBJ1-6
V gene: TRBV5-1
D gene: NA
clone size: NA
CDR3 protein: CASSLEGLSSPLHF
CDR3 DNA: TGCGCCAGCAGCTTGGAGGGGTTAAGTTCACCCCTCCACTTT

J gene: TRBJ1-3
V gene: TRBV7-6
D gene: NA
clone size: NA
CDR3 protein: CASSLVGGNTIYF
CDR3 DNA: TGTGCCAGCAGCTTAGTCGGTGGAAACACCATATATTTT

J gene: TRBJ2-7
V gene: TRBV19
D gene: TRBD2
clone size: NA
CDR3 protein: CASSLGLAGDRAYEQYF
CDR3 DNA: TGTGCCAGTAGTTTGGGACTAGCGGGGGATAGGGCCTACGAGCAGTACTTC

J gene: TRBJ2-3
V gene: TRBV20-1
D gene: NA
clone size: few
CDR3 protein: CSASRLSGRADTQYF
CDR3 DNA: TGCAGTGCTAGTCGACTCTCTGGACGGGCGGATACGCAGTATTTT